This TCR beta chain emerged from a study of vaccination effects on CD4 cells after COVID-19. Study-level points and caveats: After vaccination, at late timepoints, clones induced by infection and by vaccine contracted markedly.

The ViraFEST assay expanded antigen-specific CD4+ T cells with viral peptide pools before sequencing. CD4+ T cells were isolated after around 10 days of culture. Vaccine administered to participants consisted of two doses of either BNT162b2 or mRNA-1273. With around 10 ug/ml peptides and 9 to 10 IU/ml IL-2, fewer than 2.5 million PBMC per well were cultured. Trimming stripped 9 bases from V and 0 bases from J, with 22 bases between. Germline assignment: CDR1 SGHDT and CDR2 YYEEEE. This CDR3 spans 17 amino acids. As for this clone: As yet, its antigen is unknown.

Assay used: immunoSEQ multiplex PCR; TCRdb lists only in-frame clones, some missing. The table records tens of thousands of clones, 55% to 85% of them present only once. The source is a human donor who received a COVID-19 vaccine. This rearrangement joins TRBV5-6 to TRBJ2-4, with D possibly matching TRBD2 (6 bases). Sequencing used CD4+ T cells from PBMCs cultured with HCoV-229E spike peptides, obtained after COVID-19 vaccination. The CDR3 DNA is TGTGCCATCCCATGGTGGGAGGCCTTTCTAGCCAAAAACATTCAGTACTTC. It encodes CAIPWWEAFLAKNIQYF.